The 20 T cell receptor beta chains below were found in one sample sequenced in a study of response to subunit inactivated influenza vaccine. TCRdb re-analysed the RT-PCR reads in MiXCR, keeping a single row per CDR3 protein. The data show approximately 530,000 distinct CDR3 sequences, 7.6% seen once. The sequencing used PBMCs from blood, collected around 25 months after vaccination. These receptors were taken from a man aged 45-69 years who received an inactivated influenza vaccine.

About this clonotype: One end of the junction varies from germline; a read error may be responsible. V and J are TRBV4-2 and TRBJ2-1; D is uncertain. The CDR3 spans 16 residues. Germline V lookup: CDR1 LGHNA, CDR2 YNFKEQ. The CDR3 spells CAGSQTEAPSYNEQFF. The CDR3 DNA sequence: TGTGCCGGCAGCCAAACAGAAGCTCCCTCCTACAATGAGCAGTTCTTC.

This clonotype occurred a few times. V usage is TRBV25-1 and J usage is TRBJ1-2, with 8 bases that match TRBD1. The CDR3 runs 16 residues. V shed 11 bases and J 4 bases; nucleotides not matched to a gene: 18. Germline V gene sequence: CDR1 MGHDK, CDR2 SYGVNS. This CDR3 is CAPYGDRQTFGYGYTF. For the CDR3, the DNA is TGTGCCCCATATGGGGACAGGCAAACCTTTGGCTATGGCTACACCTTC.

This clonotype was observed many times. Here the CDR3 DNA reads TGTGCCAGCAGGTCTTACGGGACACCTCAGTCAAACTATGGCTACACCTTC. This gives the protein CASRSYGTPQSNYGYTF. V usage is TRBV6-1 and J usage is TRBJ1-2; tentatively, D is TRBD1 (6 bases). This CDR3 has 17 residues. The germline CDR1 and CDR2 sequences are MNHNS and SASEGT. Trimming took 6 bases from V and 2 from J, leaving 22 bases between them.

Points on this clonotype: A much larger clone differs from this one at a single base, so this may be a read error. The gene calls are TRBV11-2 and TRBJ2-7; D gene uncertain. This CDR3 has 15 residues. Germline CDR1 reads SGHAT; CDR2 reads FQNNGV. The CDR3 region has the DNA TGTGCCAGCAGCTTAGGGTACGATAGCTCCTACGTGCAGTACTTC. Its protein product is CASSLGYDSSYVQYF.

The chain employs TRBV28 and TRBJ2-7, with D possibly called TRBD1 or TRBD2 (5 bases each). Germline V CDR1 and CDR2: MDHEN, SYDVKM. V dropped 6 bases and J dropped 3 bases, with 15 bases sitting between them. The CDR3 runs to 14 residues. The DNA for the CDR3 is TGTGCCAGCAGGGGACCCCGACACGACTACGAGCAGTACTTC. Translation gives CASRGPRHDYEQYF.

The CDR3 DNA reads as TGTGCCACCAGGACCAACTCAGGGGGCATAGATACGCAGTATTTT. This codes for CATRTNSGGIDTQYF. The J gene is TRBJ2-3, the V gene TRBV24-1; 8 positions match TRBD1. Germline V gene sequence: CDR1 KGHDR, CDR2 SFDVKD. V was clipped by 7 bases and J by 5 bases; unmatched bases: 10. The CDR3 spans 15 residues.

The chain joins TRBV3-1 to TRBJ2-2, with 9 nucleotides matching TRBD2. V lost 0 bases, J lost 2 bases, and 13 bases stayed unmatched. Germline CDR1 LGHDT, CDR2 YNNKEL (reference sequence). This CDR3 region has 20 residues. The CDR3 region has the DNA TGTGCCAGCAGCCAAGATCTTGGGCTAGCGGGATCCACTAACACCGGGGAGCTGTTTTTT. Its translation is CASSQDLGLAGSTNTGELFF.

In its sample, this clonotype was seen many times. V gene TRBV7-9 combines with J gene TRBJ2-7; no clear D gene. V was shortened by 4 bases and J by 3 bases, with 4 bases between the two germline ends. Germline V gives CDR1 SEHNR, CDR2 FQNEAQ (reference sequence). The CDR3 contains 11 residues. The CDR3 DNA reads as TGTGCCAGCAGCTCCTTCTACGAGCAGTACTTC. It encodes CASSSFYEQYF.

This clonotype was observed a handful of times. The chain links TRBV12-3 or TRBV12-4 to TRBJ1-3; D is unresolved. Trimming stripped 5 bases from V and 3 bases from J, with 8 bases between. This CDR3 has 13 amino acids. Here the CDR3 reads CASSLRVGNTIYF. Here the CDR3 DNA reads TGTGCCAGCAGTCTAAGGGTTGGAAACACCATATATTTT.

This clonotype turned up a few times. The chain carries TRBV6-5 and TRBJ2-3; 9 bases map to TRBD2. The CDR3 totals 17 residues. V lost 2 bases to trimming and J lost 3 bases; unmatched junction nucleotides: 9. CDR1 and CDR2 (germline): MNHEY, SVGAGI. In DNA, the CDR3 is TGTGCCAGCAGTTACGGTCTAGCGGGACCCGGGACAGATACGCAGTATTTT. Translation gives CASSYGLAGPGTDTQYF.

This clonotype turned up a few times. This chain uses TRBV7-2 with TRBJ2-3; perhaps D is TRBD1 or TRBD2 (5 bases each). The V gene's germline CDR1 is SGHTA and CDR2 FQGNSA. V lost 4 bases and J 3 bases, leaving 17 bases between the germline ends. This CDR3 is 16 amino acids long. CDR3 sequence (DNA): TGTGCCAGCAGCTCACCTAGAGGGGTCGGGACAGATACGCAGTATTTT. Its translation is CASSSPRGVGTDTQYF.

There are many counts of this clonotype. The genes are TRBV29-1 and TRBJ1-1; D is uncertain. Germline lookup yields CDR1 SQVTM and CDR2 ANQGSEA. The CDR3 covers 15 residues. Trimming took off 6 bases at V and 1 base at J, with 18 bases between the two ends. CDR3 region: CSVNDRGDWNTEAFF. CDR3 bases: TGCAGCGTCAACGACCGGGGAGACTGGAACACTGAAGCTTTCTTT.

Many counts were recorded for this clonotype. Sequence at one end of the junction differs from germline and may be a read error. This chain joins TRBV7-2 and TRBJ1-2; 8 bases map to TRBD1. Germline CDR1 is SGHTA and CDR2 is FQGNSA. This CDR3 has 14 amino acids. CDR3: CASSPDRVDYGYTF. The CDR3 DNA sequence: TGCGCCAGCTCCCCGGACAGGGTAGACTATGGCTACACCTTC.

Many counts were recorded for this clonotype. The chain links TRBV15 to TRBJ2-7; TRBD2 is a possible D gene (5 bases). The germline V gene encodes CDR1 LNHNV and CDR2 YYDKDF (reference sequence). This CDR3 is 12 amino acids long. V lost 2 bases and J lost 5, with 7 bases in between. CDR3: CATSRTGDEQYF. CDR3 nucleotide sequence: TGTGCCACCAGCAGAACCGGGGACGAGCAGTACTTC.

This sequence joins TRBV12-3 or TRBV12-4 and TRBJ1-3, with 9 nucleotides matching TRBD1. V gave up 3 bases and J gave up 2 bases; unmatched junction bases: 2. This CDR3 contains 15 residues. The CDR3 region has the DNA TGTGCCAGCAGTTTTACAGGGGGCGCTGGAAACACCATATATTTT. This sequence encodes CASSFTGGAGNTIYF.

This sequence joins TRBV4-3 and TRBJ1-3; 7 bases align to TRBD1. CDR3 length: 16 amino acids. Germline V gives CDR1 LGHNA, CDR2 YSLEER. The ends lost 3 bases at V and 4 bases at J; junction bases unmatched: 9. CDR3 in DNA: TGCGCCAGCAGCCACCGGGACAGCTCTTCCGGAAACACCATATATTTT. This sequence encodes CASSHRDSSSGNTIYF.

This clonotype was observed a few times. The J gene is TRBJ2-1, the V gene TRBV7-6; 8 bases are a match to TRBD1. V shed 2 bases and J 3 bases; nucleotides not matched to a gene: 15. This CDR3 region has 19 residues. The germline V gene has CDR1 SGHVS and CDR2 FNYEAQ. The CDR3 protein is CASSLTPSTGGDLYNEQFF. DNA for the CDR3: TGTGCCAGCAGCTTAACCCCCTCTACAGGGGGAGACCTCTACAATGAGCAGTTCTTC.

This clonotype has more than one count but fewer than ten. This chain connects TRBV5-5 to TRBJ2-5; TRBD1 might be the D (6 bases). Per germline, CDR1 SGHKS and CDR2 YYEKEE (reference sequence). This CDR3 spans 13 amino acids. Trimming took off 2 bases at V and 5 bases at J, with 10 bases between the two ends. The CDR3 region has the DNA TGTGCCAGCAGCTTCAAGGGGGAGGAGACCCAGTACTTC. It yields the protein CASSFKGEETQYF.

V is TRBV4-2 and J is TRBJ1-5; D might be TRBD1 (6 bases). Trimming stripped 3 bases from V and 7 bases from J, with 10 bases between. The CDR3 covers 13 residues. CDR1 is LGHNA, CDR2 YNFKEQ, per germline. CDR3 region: CASSHEQGQPQHF. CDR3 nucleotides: TGTGCCAGCAGCCATGAACAGGGACAGCCCCAGCATTTT.

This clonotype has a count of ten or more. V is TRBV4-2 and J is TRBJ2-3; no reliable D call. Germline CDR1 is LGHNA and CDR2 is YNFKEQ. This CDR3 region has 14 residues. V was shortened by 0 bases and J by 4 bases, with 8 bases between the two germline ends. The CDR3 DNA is TGTGCCAGCAGCCAAGATTACGGATCAGATACGCAGTATTTT. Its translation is CASSQDYGSDTQYF.